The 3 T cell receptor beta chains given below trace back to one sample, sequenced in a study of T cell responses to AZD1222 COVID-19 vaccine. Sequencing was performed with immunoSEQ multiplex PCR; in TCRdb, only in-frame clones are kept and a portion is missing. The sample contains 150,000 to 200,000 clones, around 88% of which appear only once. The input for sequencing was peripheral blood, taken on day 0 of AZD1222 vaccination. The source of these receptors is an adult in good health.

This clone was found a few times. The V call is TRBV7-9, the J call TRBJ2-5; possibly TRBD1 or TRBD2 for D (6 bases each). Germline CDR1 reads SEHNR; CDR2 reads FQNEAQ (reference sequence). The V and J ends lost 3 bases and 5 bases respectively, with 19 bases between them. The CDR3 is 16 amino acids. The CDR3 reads CASSFTGAQGGETQYF. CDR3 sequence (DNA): TGTGCCAGCAGCTTTACGGGGGCCCAAGGCGGGGAGACCCAGTACTTC.

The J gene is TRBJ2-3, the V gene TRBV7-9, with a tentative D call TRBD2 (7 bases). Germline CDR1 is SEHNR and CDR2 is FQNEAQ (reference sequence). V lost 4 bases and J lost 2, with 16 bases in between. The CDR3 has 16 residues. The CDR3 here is CASSYRPAGHTDTQYF. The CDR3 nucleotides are TGTGCCAGCAGCTATCGTCCAGCGGGACACACAGATACGCAGTATTTT.

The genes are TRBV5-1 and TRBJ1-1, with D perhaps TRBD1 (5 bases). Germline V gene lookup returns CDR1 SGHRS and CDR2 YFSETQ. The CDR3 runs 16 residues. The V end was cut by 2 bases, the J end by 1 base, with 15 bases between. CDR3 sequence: CASSFFTLGQNTEAFF. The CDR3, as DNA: TGCGCCAGCAGCTTCTTTACTCTCGGACAGAACACTGAAGCTTTCTTT. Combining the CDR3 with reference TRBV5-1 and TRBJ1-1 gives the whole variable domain KAGVTQTPRYLIKTRGQQVTLSCSPISGHRSVSWYQQTPGQGLQFLFEYFSETQRNKGNFPGRFSGRQFSNSRSEMNVSTLELGDSALYLCASSFFTLGQNTEAFFGQGTRLTVV.